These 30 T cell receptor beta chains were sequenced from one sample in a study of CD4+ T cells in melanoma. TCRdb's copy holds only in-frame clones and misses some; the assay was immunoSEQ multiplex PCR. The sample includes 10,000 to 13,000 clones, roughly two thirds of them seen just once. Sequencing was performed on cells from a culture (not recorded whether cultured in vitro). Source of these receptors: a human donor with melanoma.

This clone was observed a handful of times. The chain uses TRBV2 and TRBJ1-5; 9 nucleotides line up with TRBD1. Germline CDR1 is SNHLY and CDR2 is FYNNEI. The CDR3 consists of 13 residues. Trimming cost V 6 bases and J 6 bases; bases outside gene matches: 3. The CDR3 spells CASRTTGGQPQHF. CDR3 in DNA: TGTGCCAGCAGGACGACAGGGGGTCAGCCCCAGCATTTT.

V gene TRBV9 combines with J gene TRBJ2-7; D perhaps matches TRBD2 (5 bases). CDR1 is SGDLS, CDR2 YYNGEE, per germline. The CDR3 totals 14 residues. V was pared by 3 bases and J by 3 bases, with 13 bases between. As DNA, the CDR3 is TGTGCCAGCAGCGAGGACTTGGTTAGCTACGAGCAGTACTTC. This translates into CASSEDLVSYEQYF.

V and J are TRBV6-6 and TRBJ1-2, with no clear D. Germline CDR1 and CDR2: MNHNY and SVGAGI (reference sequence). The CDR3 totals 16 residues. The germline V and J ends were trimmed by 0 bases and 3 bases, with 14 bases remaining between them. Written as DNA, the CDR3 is TGTGCCAGCAGTTACTCGTCCACTCCCTCCTACTATGGCTACACCTTC. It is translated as CASSYSSTPSYYGYTF.

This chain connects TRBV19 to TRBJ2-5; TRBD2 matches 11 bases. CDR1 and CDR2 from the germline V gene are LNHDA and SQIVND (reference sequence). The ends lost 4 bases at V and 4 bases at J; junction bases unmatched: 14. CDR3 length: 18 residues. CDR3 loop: CASSRIRRLAGIGETQYF. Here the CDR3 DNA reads TGTGCCAGTAGTAGGATACGAAGACTAGCGGGGATTGGAGAGACCCAGTACTTC.

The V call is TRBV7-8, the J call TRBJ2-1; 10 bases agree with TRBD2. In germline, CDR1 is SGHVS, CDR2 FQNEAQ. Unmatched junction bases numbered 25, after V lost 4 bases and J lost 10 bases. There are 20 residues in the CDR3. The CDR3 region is CASSSRPGSGGAYPPKEQFF. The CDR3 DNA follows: TGTGCCAGCAGCTCCCGCCCCGGGAGCGGGGGGGCCTACCCCCCCAAGGAGCAGTTCTTC.

CDR3: CASSDDRRNTEAFF. CDR3 sequence (DNA): TGTGCCAGCAGTGACGACAGGCGGAACACTGAAGCTTTCTTT. This chain joins TRBV6-5 and TRBJ1-1; tentative D call: TRBD1 (6 bases). Germline V gene data show CDR1 as MNHEY and CDR2 as SVGAGI. Trimming pared 5 bases from V and 1 base from J, leaving 11 bases between. CDR3 length: 14 amino acids.

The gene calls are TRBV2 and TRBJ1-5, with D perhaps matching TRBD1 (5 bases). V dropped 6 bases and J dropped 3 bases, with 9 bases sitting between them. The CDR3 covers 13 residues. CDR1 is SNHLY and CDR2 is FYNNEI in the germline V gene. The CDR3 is CASRGQINQPQHF. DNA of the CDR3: TGTGCCAGCAGGGGGCAGATCAATCAGCCCCAGCATTTT. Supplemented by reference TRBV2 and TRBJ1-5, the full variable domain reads EPEVTQTPSHQVTQMGQEVILRCVPISNHLYFYWYRQILGQKVEFLVSFYNNEISEKSEIFDDQFSVERPDGSNFTLKIRSTKLEDSAMYFCASRGQINQPQHFGDGTRLSIL.

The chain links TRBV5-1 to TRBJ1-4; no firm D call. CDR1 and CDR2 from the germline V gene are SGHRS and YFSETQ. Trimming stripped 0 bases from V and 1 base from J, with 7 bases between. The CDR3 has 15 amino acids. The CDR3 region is CASSLGSVTNEKLFF. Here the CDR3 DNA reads TGCGCCAGCAGCTTGGGGAGTGTAACTAATGAAAAACTGTTTTTT. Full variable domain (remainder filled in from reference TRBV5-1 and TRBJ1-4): KAGVTQTPRYLIKTRGQQVTLSCSPISGHRSVSWYQQTPGQGLQFLFEYFSETQRNKGNFPGRFSGRQFSNSRSEMNVSTLELGDSALYLCASSLGSVTNEKLFFGSGTQLSVL.

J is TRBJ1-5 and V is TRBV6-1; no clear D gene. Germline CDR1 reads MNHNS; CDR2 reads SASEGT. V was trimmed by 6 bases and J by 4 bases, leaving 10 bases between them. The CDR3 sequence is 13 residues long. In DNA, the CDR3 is TGTGCCAGCAGAACCACCCTGAATCAGCCCCAGCATTTT. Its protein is CASRTTLNQPQHF.

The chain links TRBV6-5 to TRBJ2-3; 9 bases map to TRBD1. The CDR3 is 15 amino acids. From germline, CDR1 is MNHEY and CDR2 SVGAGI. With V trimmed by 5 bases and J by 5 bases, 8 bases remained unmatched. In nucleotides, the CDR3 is TGTGCCAGCAGTCAAATGACAGGGGGGTTAGATACGCAGTATTTT. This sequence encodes CASSQMTGGLDTQYF.

The CDR3 region has the DNA TGTGCCATCGGTCGGGGCGGGGCTTACGAGCAGTACTTC. Its translation: CAIGRGGAYEQYF. The chain employs TRBV10-3 and TRBJ2-7; weak D call: TRBD2 (6 bases). The CDR3 extends over 13 amino acids. Trimming cost V 8 bases and J 4 bases, with 15 bases left between them. Germline CDR1 ENHRY, CDR2 SYGVKD.

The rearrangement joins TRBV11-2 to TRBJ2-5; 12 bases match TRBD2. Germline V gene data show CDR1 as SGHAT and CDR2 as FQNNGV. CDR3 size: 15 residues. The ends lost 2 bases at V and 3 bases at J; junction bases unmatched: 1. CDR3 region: CASSLRLAGEETQYF. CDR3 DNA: TGTGCCAGCAGCTTAAGACTAGCGGGGGAAGAGACCCAGTACTTC.

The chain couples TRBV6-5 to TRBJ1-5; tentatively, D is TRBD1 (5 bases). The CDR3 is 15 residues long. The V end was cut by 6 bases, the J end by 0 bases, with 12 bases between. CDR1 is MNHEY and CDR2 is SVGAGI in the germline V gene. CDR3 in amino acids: CASRDEGHSNQPQHF. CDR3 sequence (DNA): TGTGCCAGCAGGGACGAGGGGCATAGCAATCAGCCCCAGCATTTT.

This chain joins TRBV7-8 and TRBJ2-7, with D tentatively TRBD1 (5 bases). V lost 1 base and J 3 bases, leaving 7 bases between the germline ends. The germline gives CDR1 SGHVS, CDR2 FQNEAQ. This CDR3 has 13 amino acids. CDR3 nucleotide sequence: TGTGCCAGCAGCTTAGTTAGGGGCTACGAGCAGTACTTC. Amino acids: CASSLVRGYEQYF. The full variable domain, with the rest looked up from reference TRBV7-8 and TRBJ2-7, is GAGVSQSPRYKVAKRGQDVALRCDPISGHVSLFWYQQALGQGPEFLTYFQNEAQLDKSGLPSDRFFAERPEGSVSTLKIQRTQQEDSAVYLCASSLVRGYEQYFGPGTRLTVT.

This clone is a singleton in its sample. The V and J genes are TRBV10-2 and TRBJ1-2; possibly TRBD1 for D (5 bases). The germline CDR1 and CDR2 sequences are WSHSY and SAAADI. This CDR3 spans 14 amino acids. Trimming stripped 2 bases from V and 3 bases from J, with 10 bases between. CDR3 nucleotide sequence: TGCGCCAGCAGTGAGAGGCTAGGGGACTATGGCTACACCTTC. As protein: CASSERLGDYGYTF.

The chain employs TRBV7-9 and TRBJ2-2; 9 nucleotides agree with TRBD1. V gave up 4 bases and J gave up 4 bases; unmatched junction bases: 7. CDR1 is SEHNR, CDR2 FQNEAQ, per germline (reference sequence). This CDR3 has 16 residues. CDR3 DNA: TGTGCCAGCAGCTGGCTCGGGACAGGGACCACCGGGGAGCTGTTTTTT. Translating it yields CASSWLGTGTTGELFF.

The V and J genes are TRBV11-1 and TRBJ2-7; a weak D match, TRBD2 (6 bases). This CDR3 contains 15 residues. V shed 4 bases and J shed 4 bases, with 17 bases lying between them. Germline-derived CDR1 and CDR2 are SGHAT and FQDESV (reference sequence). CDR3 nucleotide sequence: TGTGCCAGCAGCTCCCTTGGGGCAGGGAGGTACGAGCAGTACTTC. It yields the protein CASSSLGAGRYEQYF.

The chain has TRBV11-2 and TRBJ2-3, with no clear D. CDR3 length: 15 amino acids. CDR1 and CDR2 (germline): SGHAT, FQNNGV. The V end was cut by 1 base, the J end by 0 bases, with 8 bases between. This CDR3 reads CASSLVVRSTDTQYF. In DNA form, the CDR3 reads TGTGCCAGCAGCTTAGTTGTGCGGAGCACAGATACGCAGTATTTT.

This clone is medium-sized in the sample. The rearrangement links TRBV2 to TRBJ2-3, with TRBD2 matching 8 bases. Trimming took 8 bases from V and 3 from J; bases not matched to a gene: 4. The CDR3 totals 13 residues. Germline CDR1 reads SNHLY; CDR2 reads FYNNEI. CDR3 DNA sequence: TGTGCCAGCGGGACTAGAGTAACAGATACGCAGTATTTT. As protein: CASGTRVTDTQYF.

The CDR3 DNA sequence: TGCGCCAGCAGCTTGGACTCTAACTATGGCTACACCTTC. The encoded protein is CASSLDSNYGYTF. V is TRBV5-1 and J is TRBJ1-2, with D unresolved. This CDR3 contains 13 residues. V lost 0 bases and J 0 bases, leaving 3 bases between the germline ends. From germline, CDR1 is SGHRS and CDR2 YFSETQ.

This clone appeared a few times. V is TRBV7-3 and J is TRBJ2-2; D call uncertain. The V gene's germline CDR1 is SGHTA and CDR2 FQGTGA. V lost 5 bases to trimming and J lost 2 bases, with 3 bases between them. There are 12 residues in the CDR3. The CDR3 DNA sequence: TGTGCCAGCAGCCCCAACACCGGGGAGCTGTTTTTT. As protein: CASSPNTGELFF.

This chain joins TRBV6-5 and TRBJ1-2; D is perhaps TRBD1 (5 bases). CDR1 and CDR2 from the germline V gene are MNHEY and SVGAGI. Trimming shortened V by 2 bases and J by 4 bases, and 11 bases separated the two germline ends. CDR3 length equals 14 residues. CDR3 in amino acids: CASSYAGQGYGYTF. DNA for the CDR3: TGTGCCAGCAGTTACGCGGGGCAGGGCTATGGCTACACCTTC.

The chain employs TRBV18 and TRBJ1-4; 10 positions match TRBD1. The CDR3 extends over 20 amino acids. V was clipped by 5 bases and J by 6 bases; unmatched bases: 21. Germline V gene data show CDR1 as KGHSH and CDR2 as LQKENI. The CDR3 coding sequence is TGTGCCAGCTCAACCCGGCTAGCTTTGACAGGGGGCGCCGGAGATGAAAAACTGTTTTTT. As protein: CASSTRLALTGGAGDEKLFF.

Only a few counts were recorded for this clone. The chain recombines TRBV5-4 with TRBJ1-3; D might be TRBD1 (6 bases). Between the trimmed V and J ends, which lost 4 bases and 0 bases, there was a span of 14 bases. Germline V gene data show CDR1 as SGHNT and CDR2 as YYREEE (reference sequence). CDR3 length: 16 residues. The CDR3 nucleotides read TGTGCCAGCAGCAGCAGGACAGAAAGCTCTGGAAACACCATATATTTT. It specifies CASSSRTESSGNTIYF.

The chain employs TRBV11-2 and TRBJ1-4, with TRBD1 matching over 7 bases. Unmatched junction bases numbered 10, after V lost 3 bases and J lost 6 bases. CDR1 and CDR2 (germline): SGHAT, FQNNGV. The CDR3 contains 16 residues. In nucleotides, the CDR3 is TGTGCCAGCAGCTTCCAGGGGAGGGGGCGCGATGAAAAACTGTTTTTT. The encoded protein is CASSFQGRGRDEKLFF. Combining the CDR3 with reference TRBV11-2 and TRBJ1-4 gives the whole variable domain EAGVAQSPRYKIIEKRQSVAFWCNPISGHATLYWYQQILGQGPKLLIQFQNNGVVDDSQLPKDRFSAERLKGVDSTLKIQPAKLEDSAVYLCASSFQGRGRDEKLFFGSGTQLSVL.

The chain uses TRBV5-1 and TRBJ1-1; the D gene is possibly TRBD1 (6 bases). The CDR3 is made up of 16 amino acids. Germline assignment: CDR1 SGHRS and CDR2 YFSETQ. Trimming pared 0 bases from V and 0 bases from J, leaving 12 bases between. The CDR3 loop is CASSLGREGVNTEAFF. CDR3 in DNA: TGCGCCAGCAGCTTGGGGCGTGAGGGGGTGAACACTGAAGCTTTCTTT. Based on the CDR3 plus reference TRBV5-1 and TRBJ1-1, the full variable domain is KAGVTQTPRYLIKTRGQQVTLSCSPISGHRSVSWYQQTPGQGLQFLFEYFSETQRNKGNFPGRFSGRQFSNSRSEMNVSTLELGDSALYLCASSLGREGVNTEAFFGQGTRLTVV.

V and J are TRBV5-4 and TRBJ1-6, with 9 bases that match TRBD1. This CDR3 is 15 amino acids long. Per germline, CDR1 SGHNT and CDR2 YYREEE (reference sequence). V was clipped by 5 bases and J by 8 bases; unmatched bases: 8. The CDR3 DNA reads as TGTGCCAGCAGTCTTGACAGGGGGTTATATTCACCCCTCCACTTT. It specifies CASSLDRGLYSPLHF. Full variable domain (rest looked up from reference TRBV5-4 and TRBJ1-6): ETGVTQSPTHLIKTRGQQVTLRCSSQSGHNTVSWYQQALGQGPQFIFQYYREEENGRGNFPPRFSGLQFPNYSSELNVNALELDDSALYLCASSLDRGLYSPLHFGNGTRLTVT.

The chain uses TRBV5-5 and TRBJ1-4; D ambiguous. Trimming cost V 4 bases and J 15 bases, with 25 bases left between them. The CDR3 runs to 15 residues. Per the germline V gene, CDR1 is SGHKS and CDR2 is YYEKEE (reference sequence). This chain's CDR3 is CASSRAGPNENVVFF. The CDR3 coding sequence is TGTGCCAGCAGCCGGGCGGGTCCTAATGAAAATGTGGTGTTTTTT.

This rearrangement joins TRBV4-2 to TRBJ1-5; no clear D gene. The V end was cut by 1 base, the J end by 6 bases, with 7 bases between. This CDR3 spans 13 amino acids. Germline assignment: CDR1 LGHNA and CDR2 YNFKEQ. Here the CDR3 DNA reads TGTGCCAGCAGCCAAGGATTAAGTCAGCCCCAGCATTTT. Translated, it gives CASSQGLSQPQHF.

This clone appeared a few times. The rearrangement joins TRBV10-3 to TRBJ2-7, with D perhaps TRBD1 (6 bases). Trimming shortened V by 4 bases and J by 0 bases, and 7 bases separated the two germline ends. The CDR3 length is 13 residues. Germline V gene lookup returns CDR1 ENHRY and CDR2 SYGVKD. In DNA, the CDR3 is TGTGCCATCAGTGGGGGGCCCTCCTACGAGCAGTACTTC. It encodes CAISGGPSYEQYF.